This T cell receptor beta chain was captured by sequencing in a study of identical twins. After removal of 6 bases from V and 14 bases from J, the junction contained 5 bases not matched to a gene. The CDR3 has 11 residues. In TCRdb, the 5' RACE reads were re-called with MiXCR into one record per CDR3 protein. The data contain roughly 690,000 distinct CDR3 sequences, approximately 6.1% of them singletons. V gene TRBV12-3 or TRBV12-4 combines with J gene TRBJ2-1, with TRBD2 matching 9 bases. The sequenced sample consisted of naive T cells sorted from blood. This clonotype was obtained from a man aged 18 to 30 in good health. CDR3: CASRLTSGEFF. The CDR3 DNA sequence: TGTGCCAGCAGGCTGACTAGCGGAGAGTTCTTC.